The rows below give T cell receptor beta chains drawn from one sample of a study of T cell responses to AZD1222 COVID-19 vaccine. The protocol was immunoSEQ multiplex PCR, while the TCRdb copy is restricted to in-frame clones and leaves out a portion. The sample includes 150,000 or so clones, about nine tenths of them seen just once. The sample consisted of peripheral blood, taken after recovery from COVID-19. Receptors originate from an adult who had recovered from COVID-19. Each CDR3 is given with its conserved first and last residue. The D gene is left open where the match is weak. Size is stated for part of the rows, as once, few or many counts, or as a class when the clone is expanded.

J gene: TRBJ1-5; D gene: TRBD1; V gene: TRBV5-1; clone size: few; CDR3 protein: CASRENTGDQPQHF; CDR3 DNA: TGCGCCAGCAGAGAAAATACAGGGGATCAGCCCCAGCATTTT
J gene: TRBJ2-5; D gene: NA; V gene: TRBV5-1; clone size: NA; CDR3 protein: CASSLEGWGEETQYF; CDR3 DNA: TGCGCCAGCAGCTTGGAAGGTTGGGGGGAAGAGACCCAGTACTTC
J gene: TRBJ1-2; D gene: NA; V gene: TRBV10-2; clone size: NA; CDR3 protein: CASSEWSKPYGYTF; CDR3 DNA: TGCGCCAGCAGTGAATGGTCAAAGCCATATGGCTACACCTTC
J gene: TRBJ1-2; D gene: NA; V gene: TRBV29-1; clone size: NA; CDR3 protein: CSVEVPGGADYGYTF; CDR3 DNA: TGCAGCGTTGAGGTGCCGGGGGGGGCGGACTATGGCTACACCTTC
J gene: TRBJ2-5; D gene: TRBD2; V gene: TRBV10-1; clone size: NA; CDR3 protein: CASSDPGGETQYF; CDR3 DNA: TGCGCCAGCAGTGATCCGGGAGGGGAGACCCAGTACTTC
J gene: TRBJ2-7; D gene: NA; V gene: TRBV5-1; clone size: NA; CDR3 protein: CASSLAGRAEQYF; CDR3 DNA: TGCGCCAGCAGCTTGGCGGGCAGGGCCGAGCAGTACTTC
J gene: TRBJ2-1; D gene: TRBD2; V gene: TRBV5-8; clone size: NA; CDR3 protein: CASSLGGGEARISYNEQFF; CDR3 DNA: TGTGCCAGCAGCTTGGGGGGGGGAGAGGCCCGGATTTCCTACAATGAGCAGTTCTTC
J gene: TRBJ2-7; D gene: TRBD2; V gene: TRBV28; clone size: NA; CDR3 protein: CASSLGLADSYEQYF; CDR3 DNA: TGTGCCAGCAGTTTAGGCCTAGCGGATTCCTACGAGCAGTACTTC
J gene: TRBJ2-7; D gene: NA; V gene: TRBV5-1; clone size: NA; CDR3 protein: CASSLEGVRGPYEQYF; CDR3 DNA: TGCGCCAGCAGCTTGGAGGGGGTTAGGGGCCCATACGAGCAGTACTTC
J gene: TRBJ1-1; D gene: TRBD1; V gene: TRBV29-1; clone size: NA; CDR3 protein: CSVRAWLGQGIMNTEAFF; CDR3 DNA: TGCAGCGTTAGAGCTTGGTTGGGACAGGGGATCATGAACACTGAAGCTTTCTTT
J gene: TRBJ2-7; D gene: TRBD2; V gene: TRBV6-5; clone size: NA; CDR3 protein: CASIWVPGEGYEQYF; CDR3 DNA: TGTGCCAGCATTTGGGTTCCCGGGGAGGGCTACGAGCAGTACTTC
J gene: TRBJ2-7; D gene: NA; V gene: TRBV20-1; clone size: NA; CDR3 protein: CSASTVAYEQYF; CDR3 DNA: TGCAGTGCTAGTACGGTAGCCTACGAGCAGTACTTC
J gene: TRBJ1-5; D gene: NA; V gene: TRBV3-1/TRBV3-2; clone size: NA; CDR3 protein: CASSQDGNQPQHF; CDR3 DNA: TGTGCCAGCAGCCAAGACGGAAATCAGCCCCAGCATTTT
J gene: TRBJ2-7; D gene: NA; V gene: TRBV6-5; clone size: NA; CDR3 protein: CASSLGSYEQYF; CDR3 DNA: TGTGCCAGCAGCCTAGGGAGCTACGAGCAGTACTTC
J gene: TRBJ1-2; D gene: TRBD1; V gene: TRBV5-4; clone size: NA; CDR3 protein: CASSLGGTGAGGYTF; CDR3 DNA: TGTGCCAGCAGCTTGGGAGGGACAGGGGCGGGAGGCTACACCTTC
J gene: TRBJ2-7; D gene: NA; V gene: TRBV9; clone size: NA; CDR3 protein: CASSEGGPATYEQYF; CDR3 DNA: TGTGCCAGCAGCGAGGGAGGACCAGCTACCTACGAGCAGTACTTC
J gene: TRBJ2-1; D gene: NA; V gene: TRBV3-1/TRBV3-2; clone size: NA; CDR3 protein: CASSQDRNRFFF; CDR3 DNA: TGTGCCAGCAGCCAAGATCGGAATAGGTTCTTCTTC
J gene: TRBJ2-7; D gene: TRBD2; V gene: TRBV28; clone size: NA; CDR3 protein: CACGTSAIYEQYF; CDR3 DNA: TGTGCCTGCGGGACTAGCGCAATCTACGAGCAGTACTTC
J gene: TRBJ1-4; D gene: NA; V gene: TRBV7-9; clone size: NA; CDR3 protein: CASSLLPGTNEKLFF; CDR3 DNA: TGTGCCAGCAGCTTACTCCCAGGCACTAATGAAAAACTGTTTTTT
J gene: TRBJ1-2; D gene: TRBD1; V gene: TRBV14; clone size: NA; CDR3 protein: CASSPDRELYGYTF; CDR3 DNA: TGTGCCAGCAGCCCGGACAGGGAGCTCTATGGCTACACCTTC
J gene: TRBJ1-4; D gene: TRBD1; V gene: TRBV5-4; clone size: NA; CDR3 protein: CASSRSGTGGEKLFF; CDR3 DNA: TGTGCCAGCAGCCGTTCCGGGACAGGGGGCGAAAAACTGTTTTTT
J gene: TRBJ2-6; D gene: NA; V gene: TRBV9; clone size: NA; CDR3 protein: CASSATLGSGANVLTF; CDR3 DNA: TGTGCCAGCAGCGCCACTTTAGGCTCTGGGGCCAACGTCCTGACTTTC
J gene: TRBJ2-4; D gene: NA; V gene: TRBV15; clone size: NA; CDR3 protein: CATSREGRGLTLAKNIQYF; CDR3 DNA: TGTGCCACCAGCAGAGAAGGACGGGGACTCACCTTAGCCAAAAACATTCAGTACTTC
J gene: TRBJ1-4; D gene: TRBD1; V gene: TRBV28; clone size: few; CDR3 protein: CASNLQGAGDEKLFF; CDR3 DNA: TGTGCCAGCAATCTGCAGGGGGCTGGGGATGAAAAACTGTTTTTT
J gene: TRBJ1-2; D gene: NA; V gene: TRBV28; clone size: NA; CDR3 protein: CASSSGPGNYGYTF; CDR3 DNA: TGTGCCAGCAGTTCCGGGCCTGGGAACTATGGCTACACCTTC
J gene: TRBJ2-3; D gene: TRBD2; V gene: TRBV6-2/TRBV6-3; clone size: NA; CDR3 protein: CASSLGTSSLTDTQYF; CDR3 DNA: TGTGCCAGCAGCCTAGGGACTAGCTCTCTCACAGATACGCAGTATTTT
J gene: TRBJ1-2; D gene: NA; V gene: TRBV27; clone size: many; CDR3 protein: CASSSQGPDRYGYTF; CDR3 DNA: TGTGCCAGCAGTTCTCAGGGCCCTGATAGGTATGGCTACACCTTC
J gene: TRBJ2-3; D gene: TRBD2; V gene: TRBV12-5; clone size: NA; CDR3 protein: CASGTLAGGPDTQYF; CDR3 DNA: TGTGCTAGTGGCACACTAGCGGGAGGGCCCGATACGCAGTATTTT
J gene: TRBJ1-2; D gene: NA; V gene: TRBV5-1; clone size: NA; CDR3 protein: CASSRTGRDLYGYTF; CDR3 DNA: TGCGCCAGCAGCAGAACGGGGAGGGACCTCTATGGCTACACCTTC
J gene: TRBJ2-2; D gene: NA; V gene: TRBV11-3; clone size: NA; CDR3 protein: CASSLAGGKFTGELFF; CDR3 DNA: TGTGCCAGCAGCTTAGCGGGCGGGAAGTTCACCGGGGAGCTGTTTTTT
J gene: TRBJ2-1; D gene: TRBD2; V gene: TRBV7-2; clone size: NA; CDR3 protein: CASSLVLLAPHNEQFF; CDR3 DNA: TGTGCCAGCAGCTTAGTATTACTAGCGCCTCACAATGAGCAGTTCTTC
J gene: TRBJ2-3; D gene: NA; V gene: TRBV19; clone size: once; CDR3 protein: CASSPTASTDTQYF; CDR3 DNA: TGTGCCAGTAGTCCGACAGCCTCCACAGATACGCAGTATTTT
J gene: TRBJ2-7; D gene: TRBD2; V gene: TRBV5-4; clone size: NA; CDR3 protein: CASRLAGVGYEQYF; CDR3 DNA: TGTGCCAGCAGACTAGCGGGAGTAGGGTACGAGCAGTACTTC
J gene: TRBJ1-4; D gene: NA; V gene: TRBV2; clone size: NA; CDR3 protein: CASHGRIEKLFF; CDR3 DNA: TGTGCCAGCCACGGGAGGATTGAAAAACTGTTTTTT
J gene: TRBJ2-1; D gene: TRBD2; V gene: TRBV5-1; clone size: NA; CDR3 protein: CASSLVAGSSYNEQFF; CDR3 DNA: TGCGCCAGCAGCTTGGTAGCGGGTAGTTCCTACAATGAGCAGTTCTTC
J gene: TRBJ2-7; D gene: NA; V gene: TRBV14; clone size: NA; CDR3 protein: CASGLRPGPSYEQYF; CDR3 DNA: TGTGCCAGCGGACTCCGACCGGGACCCTCCTACGAGCAGTACTTC
J gene: TRBJ2-5; D gene: TRBD1; V gene: TRBV15; clone size: NA; CDR3 protein: CATSRSPDRERETQYF; CDR3 DNA: TGTGCCACCAGCAGATCCCCTGACAGGGAAAGAGAGACCCAGTACTTC
J gene: TRBJ1-6; D gene: NA; V gene: TRBV7-2; clone size: NA; CDR3 protein: CASTLGYSPLHF; CDR3 DNA: TGTGCCAGCACCCTAGGGTATTCACCCCTCCACTTT
J gene: TRBJ1-5; D gene: NA; V gene: TRBV2; clone size: NA; CDR3 protein: CASSDSYSNQPQHF; CDR3 DNA: TGTGCCAGCAGTGACAGTTATAGCAATCAGCCCCAGCATTTT
J gene: TRBJ1-5; D gene: NA; V gene: TRBV27; clone size: NA; CDR3 protein: CASSRSQGTNQPQHF; CDR3 DNA: TGTGCCAGCAGTCGGAGCCAGGGCACCAATCAGCCCCAGCATTTT
J gene: TRBJ2-2; D gene: NA; V gene: TRBV27; clone size: NA; CDR3 protein: CASNRAAQGLAGELFF; CDR3 DNA: TGTGCCAGCAACCGAGCCGCCCAGGGGCTGGCCGGGGAGCTGTTTTTT
J gene: TRBJ1-6; D gene: TRBD1; V gene: TRBV29-1; clone size: NA; CDR3 protein: CSVGEQGGSPLHF; CDR3 DNA: TGCAGCGTTGGGGAACAGGGGGGTTCACCCCTCCACTTT
J gene: TRBJ2-7; D gene: TRBD1; V gene: TRBV4-3; clone size: NA; CDR3 protein: CASSHAGTGGFEQYF; CDR3 DNA: TGCGCCAGCAGCCATGCCGGGACAGGGGGCTTCGAGCAGTACTTC
J gene: TRBJ1-3; D gene: NA; V gene: TRBV5-4; clone size: once; CDR3 protein: CASSAGSPGVNTIYF; CDR3 DNA: TGTGCCAGCAGCGCGGGAAGTCCGGGAGTAAACACCATATATTTT
J gene: TRBJ1-4; D gene: NA; V gene: TRBV5-8; clone size: NA; CDR3 protein: CASSLGALGLGEKLFF; CDR3 DNA: TGTGCCAGCAGCTTGGGTGCCTTGGGGCTGGGGGAAAAACTGTTTTTT
J gene: TRBJ2-1; D gene: NA; V gene: TRBV5-6; clone size: NA; CDR3 protein: CASSLGAHNEQFF; CDR3 DNA: TGTGCCAGCAGCTTGGGGGCGCACAATGAGCAGTTCTTC
J gene: TRBJ2-7; D gene: TRBD2; V gene: TRBV6-2/TRBV6-3; clone size: NA; CDR3 protein: CASSSGLAGGLEQYF; CDR3 DNA: TGTGCCAGCAGTTCTGGACTAGCGGGAGGTCTCGAGCAGTACTTC